The rows below give T cell receptor beta chains drawn from one sample of a study of blood T cell repertoires in COVID-19. This table comes from immunoSEQ multiplex PCR, and its TCRdb copy is limited to in-frame clones, with some not included. The table lists fewer than 150,000 clones, 80% to 85% of them singletons, with approximately 8% in the top ten. Input material: peripheral blood. All receptors derive from a human donor in a cohort sampled during active COVID-19. Both conserved end residues are part of each CDR3. D genes are given only for firm matches. Size is stated for part of the rows, as once, few or many counts, or as a class when the clone is expanded.

TRBD2 | NA | TRBJ2-3 | TRBV10-1 | TGCGCCAGCCTGACTAGCGGGGACACAGATACGCAGTATTTT | CASLTSGDTDTQYF
NA | NA | TRBJ1-1 | TRBV5-4 | TGTGCCAGCAGCACCAGGGACACTGAAGCTTTCTTT | CASSTRDTEAFF
TRBD2 | NA | TRBJ2-7 | TRBV2 | TGTGCCAGCAGCCCCTTCCTAGCGGGGCTCTACGAGCAGTACTTC | CASSPFLAGLYEQYF
NA | NA | TRBJ2-7 | TRBV7-2 | TGTGCCAGCAGCTTAAGTCCCGAGCTCTACGAGCAGTACTTC | CASSLSPELYEQYF
TRBD1 | NA | TRBJ2-1 | TRBV10-1 | TGCGCCAGCAGTGACCAGGTACCGGGACAGGGCTACAATGAGCAGTTCTTC | CASSDQVPGQGYNEQFF
TRBD1 | NA | TRBJ1-1 | TRBV24-1 | TGTGCCACCAGTGACTCCTACAGGGGTACTGAAGCTTTCTTT | CATSDSYRGTEAFF
NA | few | TRBJ1-2 | TRBV12-3/TRBV12-4 | TGTGCCAGCAGTTTGTGGGGGGACTATGGCTACACCTTC | CASSLWGDYGYTF
NA | NA | TRBJ2-2 | TRBV18 | TGTGCCAGCTCACCGATTACGACGGGAAACACCGGGGAGCTGTTTTTT | CASSPITTGNTGELFF
NA | NA | TRBJ2-3 | TRBV6-5 | TGTGCCAGCTGTAGCGACGATACGCAGTATTTT | CASCSDDTQYF
TRBD1 | once | TRBJ2-5 | TRBV10-3 | TGTGCCAGCGGACAGGGGCTCCAAGAGACCCAGTACTTC | CASGQGLQETQYF
NA | NA | TRBJ1-1 | TRBV25-1 | TGTGCCATAGAACAGGGCTCTGGCGGAGCTTTCTTT | CAIEQGSGGAFF
NA | NA | TRBJ1-1 | TRBV28 | TGTGCCAGCAGTTCACGGAGCAGAGAAGCTTTCTTT | CASSSRSREAFF
NA | NA | TRBJ1-2 | TRBV10-1 | TGCGCCAGCAGAACAGATAACTATGGCTACACCTTC | CASRTDNYGYTF
NA | NA | TRBJ1-2 | TRBV5-1 | TGCGCCAGCAGCCCTAAACAGGACTATGGCTACACCTTC | CASSPKQDYGYTF
NA | NA | TRBJ2-2 | TRBV4-1 | TGCGCCAGCAGCCATGAGGAGACGAACACCGGGGAGCTGTTTTTT | CASSHEETNTGELFF
NA | NA | TRBJ1-3 | TRBV19 | TGTGCCAGTAGAACACCGCGGGTATCTGGAAACACCATATATTTT | CASRTPRVSGNTIYF
NA | NA | TRBJ2-2 | TRBV2 | TGTGCCAGCAGTGAAGTCCCGGGAGCGGGGGAGCTGTTTTTT | CASSEVPGAGELFF